This TCR beta chain was observed in a study of circulating CD8 cells and anti-PD-1 response in melanoma (dated by TCRdb to about 2020). In terms of the full investigation: Nivolumab was administered to patients intravenously at 3 mg/kg every 2 weeks. In on-treatment samples, a biotinylated anti-human IgG4 antibody was used to detect PD-1. Patients with complete or partial responses were classified as responders; those with stable or progressive disease (RECIST v1.1) as non-responders. The melanoma cohort had some 13 patients, seven of whom got anti-PD-1 as first-line therapy, while the other six had previously had targeted therapy or immunotherapy. The TCR repertoire analysis included approximately 11 melanoma patients, of whom 7 were non-responders and 4 were responders. Points the paper makes about the study in general: Diversity was greatest in the DNEG repertoire, PD-1 and DPOS had similar and higher clonality, and TIGIT repertoires had the lowest diversity. Between subsets, repertoires were largely private, with fewer than 7% of TRB clonotypes shared at M1, and the highest sharing was seen between DPOS and TIGIT. Tumor material was not accessible, so tumor reactivity was assessed by peptide assays on expanded sorted subsets instead. The published TCR repertoire comparisons used only baseline and M1 samples from a small cohort with few responders. Because material was limited, experiments were generally done without replicates. The cohort included both treatment-naive and previously treated patients, and the authors noted that this mix could influence results.

CDR1 LNHDA and CDR2 SQIVND are derived from the germline V gene (reference sequence). Counted from cysteine to phenylalanine, this CDR3 has 17 amino acids. Here the CDR3 DNA is all that survives: 51 bases in frame from base 1. V and J lose 5 bases and 6 bases, and a span of 25 bases separates them. The sequencer was a NextSeq 500. The QIAseq Immune Repertoire RNA Library Kit, Human TCR Panel, was used to prepare TCR libraries from about 16 ng of total RNA. Sequencing of the TCR libraries was done on an Illumina NextSeq with a Mid Output V2 kit and asymmetric 261x41 paired-end reads. Each TCR library was diluted to around 4 nM, after which the TCR libraries were pooled, denatured and loaded at about 1 pM. The paper's processing steps were these. TCR FASTQ files were processed in the QIAGEN GeneGlobe Data Analysis Center, and downstream analysis was performed in R 3.5.2. To get clonality, Shannon entropy was normalized by the log of the number of unique productive sequences and the result was subtracted from one. Fisher exact tests at 5% FDR, run separately within each subset, picked out TRA or TRB clonotypes whose abundance differed between baseline and M1. Clonotypes with differential abundance were put into four groups: emerging, expanding, contracting or non-expanding/contracting. Morisita's overlap index was used to measure how much repertoires overlapped between patients. TCRdb's own reprocessing of the public reads used fastp at Q25 and MiXCR and kept productive beta chains. Identical CDR3 protein sequences are pooled into one entry, listed with their most common genes and DNA. None of the V and J calls come from the authors' own analysis; TCRdb made them. This sample has roughly 470 distinct CDR3 sequences in its table, and more than 7% of those were observed once. The ten largest clones capture around 46% of the sample.

A BD FACSAria II cell sorter was used to sort four subsets, defined by PD-1 and/or TIGIT, from live CD3+CD8+TCRalphabeta+ cells. To characterize how relevant each subset is to anti-PD-1 therapy response, circulating CD8 T cells were sorted into four subsets based on PD-1 and TIGIT expression. For each sorted CD8 T-cell subset, both the TCR alpha and TCR beta chains were sequenced. Peripheral blood was collected at three points: before the first anti-PD-1 injection, after two injections and after four injections. Ficoll gradient centrifugation was used to isolate PBMCs immediately. Until use, PBMCs were stored frozen in liquid nitrogen in RPMI containing about 21% FCS and approximately 9.7% DMSO. Thawed PBMCs were stained with a viability dye and antibodies against CD3, CD8alpha, TCRalphabeta, PD-1 and TIGIT. The RNeasy Kit was used to extract total RNA, and all samples had a RIN greater than 7. Notes on this clonotype: It has no known antigen specificity. The input lacks base qualities; no much larger clone sits a single base away.

This sequence uses TRBV19 and TRBJ1-1, with a weak D call of TRBD1 (6 bases match). This TCR came from a human donor with melanoma. Sequenced material: CD8+ T cells from PBMCs, taken at baseline or after one month of anti-PD-1 therapy (not recorded which). The CDR3 sequence is CASSSGTMWWSESEAFF. The DNA reads as follows: TGTGCCAGTAGTTCAGGGACAATGTGGTGGAGCGAGTCTGAAGCTTTCTTT.